The next 4 T cell receptor beta chains were all read from a single sample in a study of shared clonotypes between healthy human individuals. In the naive CD8 group, cells lacked CD45RO and were positively selected for CCR7, so terminally differentiated effector memory CD45RA+ cells were left out. Here immunoSEQ multiplex PCR was the method, and the copy in TCRdb shows in-frame clones only, minus some. The sample includes about 820,000 clones, around 93% of them seen just once. The material sequenced was naive CD8+ T cells sorted from blood. The source of these receptors is a man aged 30-40 years in good health.

This sequence joins TRBV4-1 and TRBJ2-1, with TRBD2 identical over 16 bases. Germline lookup yields CDR1 MGHRA and CDR2 YSYEKL. After removal of 1 base from V and 8 bases from J, the junction contained 2 bases not matched to a gene. This CDR3 is built from 16 residues. The CDR3 is CASSQVGLAGGDEQFF. The CDR3 nucleotides are TGCGCCAGCAGCCAAGTGGGACTAGCGGGAGGGGATGAGCAGTTCTTC.

This chain connects TRBV6-6 to TRBJ2-5; 7 bases match TRBD1. V dropped 6 bases and J dropped 4; count of bases not matched to a gene: 8. The CDR3 is 14 amino acids. Germline V gene lookup returns CDR1 MNHNY and CDR2 SVGAGI (reference sequence). DNA for the CDR3: TGTGCCAGCAGAGTACAGGGGCTCGGAGAGACCCAGTACTTC. It encodes CASRVQGLGETQYF.

The chain employs TRBV4-1 and TRBJ2-7, with unresolved D. This CDR3 spans 16 amino acids. Germline lookup yields CDR1 MGHRA and CDR2 YSYEKL. The V gene lost 0 bases and the J gene lost 2 bases, with 14 bases spanning the gap. The CDR3, as DNA: TGCGCCAGCAGCCAAGATTCGGCCAGAGGAGCCTACGAGCAGTACTTC. The encoded protein is CASSQDSARGAYEQYF.

V usage is TRBV29-1 and J usage is TRBJ2-3; 9 positions match TRBD2. Germline assignment: CDR1 SQVTM and CDR2 ANQGSEA. J was trimmed by 5 bases and V by 3 bases; bases with no gene match: 15. The CDR3 is 17 residues long. CDR3 in DNA: TGCAGCGTTGATCCGCCGGTTAGCGGGAGTTCCGGAGATACGCAGTATTTT. Translating it yields CSVDPPVSGSSGDTQYF.